Below, 14 T cell receptor beta chains from the same sample are listed, as sequenced in a study of T-cell memory formation after mild COVID-19. A single record per CDR3 protein comes from TCRdb applying MiXCR to the 5' RACE reads. The top ten hold about 12% of the sample, which has about 470,000 distinct CDR3 sequences, roughly 18% seen once. The source material was PBMCs or a T cell subset sorted from them (not recorded which). Receptor source: an adult woman who had mild COVID-19 (a few samples of this study predate the infection). Cell type and time point are not known.

The chain carries TRBV7-9 and TRBJ2-7; 7 nucleotides agree with TRBD1. Unmatched junction bases numbered 15, after V lost 5 bases and J lost 2 bases. The germline V gene has CDR1 SEHNR and CDR2 FQNEAQ (reference sequence). This CDR3 has 17 amino acids. Written as DNA, the CDR3 is TGTGCCAGCAGCCAAGTCATGTCCGGGACAGTAGCCTACGAGCAGTACTTC. Protein product: CASSQVMSGTVAYEQYF.

The chain carries TRBV19 and TRBJ1-1, with no clear D. V was shortened by 5 bases and J by 1 base, with 8 bases between the two germline ends. From germline, CDR1 is LNHDA and CDR2 SQIVND (reference sequence). This CDR3 is 13 amino acids long. The CDR3 DNA sequence: TGTGCCAGTAGTTCCCCTGGGAACACTGAAGCTTTCTTT. Amino acid sequence: CASSSPGNTEAFF. The variable domain in full, completed from reference TRBV19 and TRBJ1-1, reads DGGITQSPKYLFRKEGQNVTLSCEQNLNHDAMYWYRQDPGQGLRLIYYSQIVNDFQKGDIAEGYSVSREKKESFPLTVTSAQKNPTAFYLCASSSPGNTEAFFGQGTRLTVV.

This clonotype was picked up many times. V gene TRBV4-2 combines with J gene TRBJ2-3, with 10 bases that match TRBD2. The CDR3 length is 15 residues. Germline lookup yields CDR1 LGHNA and CDR2 YNFKEQ. V gave up 1 base and J gave up 6 bases; unmatched junction bases: 4. CDR3 bases: TGTGCCAGCAGCCAAGGGCTAGCGGGAGCGGATACGCAGTATTTT. Its protein product is CASSQGLAGADTQYF.

The chain links TRBV7-2 to TRBJ1-4, with D possibly TRBD1 on 6 matching bases. CDR3 length: 13 amino acids. Germline CDR1 is SGHTA and CDR2 is FQGNSA. Trimming cost V 6 bases and J 7 bases, with 12 bases left between them. CDR3: CASRPGESEKLFF. The CDR3, as DNA: TGTGCCAGCAGACCAGGGGAGAGTGAAAAACTGTTTTTT.

This clonotype was recorded a few times. The chain couples TRBV5-1 to TRBJ2-5; 13 positions agree with TRBD2. The CDR3 extends over 14 amino acids. V dropped 7 bases and J dropped 9; count of bases not matched to a gene: 9. Germline V gives CDR1 SGHRS, CDR2 YFSETQ. CDR3 loop: CASRRTSGSGAQYF. In DNA form, the CDR3 reads TGCGCCAGCCGTCGGACTAGCGGGAGTGGTGCCCAGTACTTC.

This clonotype was observed a few times. The rearrangement links TRBV12-3 or TRBV12-4 to TRBJ2-3; 9 nucleotides align to TRBD2. With V trimmed by 1 base and J by 0 bases, 11 bases remained unmatched. CDR3 size: 19 residues. The CDR3 loop reads CASSLGRRGGLFSTDTQYF. The DNA for the CDR3 is TGTGCCAGCAGTTTAGGACGGCGGGGGGGCCTGTTTAGCACAGATACGCAGTATTTT.

This clonotype was seen a few times. The V and J genes are TRBV7-9 and TRBJ2-3, with D possibly TRBD1 on 5 matching bases. The CDR3 covers 17 residues. Germline CDR1 SEHNR, CDR2 FQNEAQ (reference sequence). Deletions cut 1 base from V and 1 base from J, with 15 bases between. The CDR3 DNA sequence: TGTGCCAGCAGCTTAGTTCTGGACATTTGGGGCACAGATACGCAGTATTTT. Translating it yields CASSLVLDIWGTDTQYF. Full variable domain (outside the CDR3, taken from reference TRBV7-9 and TRBJ2-3): DTGVSQNPRHKITKRGQNVTFRCDPISEHNRLYWYRQTLGQGPEFLTYFQNEAQLEKSRLLSDRFSAERPKGSFSTLEIQRTEQGDSAMYLCASSLVLDIWGTDTQYFGPGTRLTVL.

J is TRBJ2-7 and V is TRBV20-1, with 9 bases matching TRBD2. V trimming: 5 bases; J trimming: 3 bases; junction bases outside the gene matches: 5. This CDR3 is built from 13 residues. Per germline, CDR1 DFQATT and CDR2 SNEGSKA (reference sequence). Written as DNA, the CDR3 is TGCAGTGCTCTTCTGACTAGCGGCTACGAGCAGTACTTC. It yields the protein CSALLTSGYEQYF.

CDR3 sequence (DNA): TGCAGCGTCCGAGGGGCCTACGAGCAGTACTTC. Its translation is CSVRGAYEQYF. The chain couples TRBV29-1 to TRBJ2-7; D is tentatively TRBD1 or TRBD2 (5 bases each). CDR1 SQVTM and CDR2 ANQGSEA come from the germline V gene. There are 11 residues in the CDR3. V lost 6 bases and J lost 2, with 8 bases in between.

This clonotype turned up a few times. The V call is TRBV20-1, the J call TRBJ2-2; 13 bases line up with TRBD2. Germline V lookup: CDR1 DFQATT, CDR2 SNEGSKA (reference sequence). The CDR3 runs to 20 residues. V gave up 6 bases and J gave up 3 bases; unmatched junction bases: 19. The CDR3 bases are TGCAGTGCCCTGGGACAAGGGGGCGAGACTAGCGGGGGGTACACCGGGGAGCTGTTTTTT. This codes for CSALGQGGETSGGYTGELFF.

The rearrangement links TRBV7-2 to TRBJ2-1, with 8 bases matching TRBD2. Germline V gene sequence: CDR1 SGHTA, CDR2 FQGNSA. With V trimmed by 5 bases and J by 4 bases, 10 bases remained unmatched. The CDR3 has 16 residues. CDR3 coding DNA: TGTGCCAGCAGCAAACTAGCGGCCCCATATTACAATGAGCAGTTCTTC. Translated: CASSKLAAPYYNEQFF.

V is TRBV10-3 and J is TRBJ2-7; no clear D gene. The CDR3 runs 12 residues. Trimming left V 3 bases short and J 0 bases short, with 3 bases between. Germline V lookup: CDR1 ENHRY, CDR2 SYGVKD. In DNA form, the CDR3 reads TGTGCCATCAGTGAAGCCTCCTACGAGCAGTACTTC. Translation gives CAISEASYEQYF.

A few counts support this clonotype. The V gene is TRBV10-3, the J gene TRBJ2-1, with D unresolved. There are 14 residues in the CDR3. Trimming cost V 2 bases and J 3 bases, with 8 bases left between them. The germline V gene has CDR1 ENHRY and CDR2 SYGVKD. The CDR3 spells CAISEAHDYNEQFF. As DNA, the CDR3 is TGTGCCATCAGTGAGGCCCACGACTACAATGAGCAGTTCTTC.

The J gene is TRBJ2-3, the V gene TRBV29-1; 7 positions match TRBD2. There are 14 residues in the CDR3. From germline, CDR1 is SQVTM and CDR2 ANQGSEA. V dropped 8 bases and J dropped 5; count of bases not matched to a gene: 13. CDR3 DNA: TGCAGCATTAAACCCGGACTAGACAGAGATACGCAGTATTTT. The encoded protein is CSIKPGLDRDTQYF.